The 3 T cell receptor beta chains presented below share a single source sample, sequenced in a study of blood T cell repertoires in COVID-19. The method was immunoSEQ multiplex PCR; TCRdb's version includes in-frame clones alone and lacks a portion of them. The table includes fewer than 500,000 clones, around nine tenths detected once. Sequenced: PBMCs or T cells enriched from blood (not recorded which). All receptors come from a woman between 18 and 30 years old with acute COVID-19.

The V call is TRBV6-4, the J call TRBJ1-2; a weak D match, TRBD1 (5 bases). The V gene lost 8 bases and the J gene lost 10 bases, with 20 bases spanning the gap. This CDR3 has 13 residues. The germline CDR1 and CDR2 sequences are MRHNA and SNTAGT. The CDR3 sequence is CASGDVGEVLYTF. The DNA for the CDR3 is TGTGCCAGCGGGGACGTAGGGGAGGTGCTCTACACCTTC.

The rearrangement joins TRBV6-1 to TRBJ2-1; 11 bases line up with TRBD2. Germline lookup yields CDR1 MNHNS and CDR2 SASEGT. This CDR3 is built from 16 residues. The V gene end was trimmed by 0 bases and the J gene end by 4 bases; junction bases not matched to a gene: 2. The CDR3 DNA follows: TGTGCCAGCAGTGAAGCCCTAGCGGGGGGATACAATGAGCAGTTCTTC. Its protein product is CASSEALAGGYNEQFF.

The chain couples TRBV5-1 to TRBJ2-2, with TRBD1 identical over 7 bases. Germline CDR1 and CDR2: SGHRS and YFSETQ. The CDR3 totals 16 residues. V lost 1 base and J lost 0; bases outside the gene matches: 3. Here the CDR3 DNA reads TGCGCCAGCAGCTTGAACGGACAGGCGAACACCGGGGAGCTGTTTTTT. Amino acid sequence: CASSLNGQANTGELFF.